Listed here are 27 T cell receptor beta chains from one sample, sequenced in a study of blood T cell repertoires in COVID-19. The method was immunoSEQ multiplex PCR; TCRdb's version includes in-frame clones alone and lacks a portion of them. The table shows about 290,000 clones, with about nine tenths occurring only once. Sequencing used PBMCs or T cells enriched from blood (not recorded which). All receptors come from a woman between 35 and 50 years old who had recovered from COVID-19.

The V and J genes are TRBV2 and TRBJ1-4; 7 bases match TRBD1. CDR1 SNHLY and CDR2 FYNNEI come from the germline V gene. After removal of 7 bases from V and 10 bases from J, the junction contained 21 bases not matched to a gene. CDR3 length equals 17 residues. CDR3: CASTGQAGARLSGKLFF. As DNA, the CDR3 is TGTGCCAGCACAGGACAGGCCGGGGCGAGGCTCTCTGGAAAACTGTTTTTT.

This chain connects TRBV9 to TRBJ1-4; possible D gene TRBD1, 5 bases. In germline, CDR1 is SGDLS, CDR2 YYNGEE. Trimming took off 2 bases at V and 5 bases at J, with 10 bases between the two ends. The CDR3 is 14 amino acids. The CDR3: CASSVFPGNEKLFF. DNA for the CDR3: TGTGCCAGCAGCGTCTTTCCAGGGAATGAAAAACTGTTTTTT.

CDR3 amino acids: CASRTQQGSFYGYTF. The CDR3, as DNA: TGTGCCAGTAGGACCCAACAGGGGAGTTTCTATGGCTACACCTTC. V and J are TRBV19 and TRBJ1-2; 7 nucleotides align to TRBD1. The junction had 11 bases not matched to a gene; V was cut back by 6 bases and J by 4 bases. The CDR3 consists of 15 residues. Germline lookup yields CDR1 LNHDA and CDR2 SQIVND (reference sequence).

This chain uses TRBV7-2 with TRBJ1-2; 12 bases fit TRBD1. This CDR3 has 15 amino acids. V gave up 3 bases and J gave up 2 bases; unmatched junction bases: 1. CDR1 is SGHTA and CDR2 is FQGNSA in the germline V gene. The CDR3 loop is CASSLGQGANYGYTF. The CDR3 DNA is TGTGCCAGCAGCTTGGGACAGGGGGCGAACTATGGCTACACCTTC. The full variable domain, rest sourced from reference TRBV7-2 and TRBJ1-2, is GAGVSQSPSNKVTEKGKDVELRCDPISGHTALYWYRQSLGQGLEFLIYFQGNSAPDKSGLPSDRFSAERTGGSVSTLTIQRTQQEDSAVYLCASSLGQGANYGYTFGSGTRLTVV.

This sequence joins TRBV30 and TRBJ1-1; no clear D gene. Per the germline V gene, CDR1 is GTSNPN and CDR2 is SVGIG (reference sequence). V lost 6 bases, J lost 9 bases, and 20 bases lay in between. The CDR3 has 13 amino acids. The CDR3 loop is CACTASGPLKAFF. In DNA form, the CDR3 reads TGTGCCTGTACAGCGAGCGGGCCACTGAAAGCTTTCTTT.

This clone has a single count. This chain's CDR3 is CASSLRGESAFF. CDR3 bases: TGCGCCAGCAGCTTGCGGGGAGAAAGCGCTTTCTTT. The V and J genes are TRBV5-1 and TRBJ1-1; D gene unclear. Trimming took 1 base from V and 11 from J, leaving 12 bases between them. The CDR3 has 12 residues. The V gene's germline CDR1 is SGHRS and CDR2 YFSETQ.

V gene TRBV4-1 combines with J gene TRBJ1-1; 7 nucleotides match TRBD1. Unmatched junction bases numbered 13, after V lost 5 bases and J lost 4 bases. Germline V gives CDR1 MGHRA, CDR2 YSYEKL. This CDR3 has 16 amino acids. The CDR3 nucleotides read TGCGCCAGCAGCTCAGGACAGGTCCCCTCGATCACTGAAGCTTTCTTT. It translates to CASSSGQVPSITEAFF.

In its sample, this clone was seen once. The chain joins TRBV6-2 or TRBV6-3 to TRBJ2-5; 7 bases line up with TRBD1. CDR1 is MNHEY and CDR2 is SVGEGT in the germline V gene. The CDR3 length is 14 residues. J was trimmed by 7 bases and V by 4 bases; bases with no gene match: 9. The CDR3 spells CASSSGQPGGTQYF. The CDR3 nucleotides read TGTGCCAGCAGTTCTGGACAACCAGGGGGGACCCAGTACTTC.

This clone has only a few counts. A read error may account for a junction end that differs from germline. The chain recombines TRBV2 with TRBJ1-6; maybe TRBD1 (6 bases). CDR1 SNHLY and CDR2 FYNNEI come from the germline V gene. The CDR3 totals 15 residues. CDR3 bases: TGTGCCAGCAGTGAACGGACAGTTTATAGTTCACCCCTCCACTTT. Encoded protein: CASSERTVYSSPLHF.

This clone has just a few counts. V and J are TRBV5-1 and TRBJ1-4, with 7 bases fitting TRBD1. CDR3 length equals 15 residues. J gave up 8 bases and V 4 bases, and 11 bases lay outside the gene matches. Germline-derived CDR1 and CDR2 are SGHRS and YFSETQ. The CDR3 sequence: CASSGEGQPAEKLFF. The CDR3 DNA reads TGCGCCAGCAGCGGAGAGGGACAGCCCGCAGAAAAACTGTTTTTT.

The genes are TRBV9 and TRBJ1-6; D is undetermined. V lost 3 bases and J 7 bases, leaving 14 bases between the germline ends. Germline CDR1 and CDR2: SGDLS and YYNGEE. The CDR3 contains 15 residues. The CDR3 protein is CASSAVRGPNSPLHF. As DNA, the CDR3 is TGTGCCAGCAGCGCTGTCCGGGGTCCAAATTCACCCCTCCACTTT.

The CDR3 loop is CASSQGRQDTNSPLHF. The CDR3 DNA is TGTGCCAGCAGCCAAGGCCGACAGGACACTAATTCACCCCTCCACTTT. The V call is TRBV3-1 (or the pseudogene TRBV3-2), the J call TRBJ1-6; tentative D call: TRBD1 (6 bases). Germline CDR1 and CDR2: LGHDT and YNNKEL (reference sequence). The CDR3 totals 16 residues. V gave up 1 base and J gave up 6 bases, with 13 bases separating them.

The chain uses TRBV7-2 and TRBJ2-7; D uncertain. The CDR3 is 12 amino acids. The V end was cut by 7 bases, the J end by 2 bases, with 9 bases between. CDR1 and CDR2 from the germline V gene are SGHTA and FQGNSA. The CDR3 region has the DNA TGTGCCAGCAACCTAACGCCCTACGAGCAGTACTTC. Encoded protein: CASNLTPYEQYF.

The rearrangement joins TRBV6-5 to TRBJ1-4, with D uncertain. The V end was cut by 2 bases, the J end by 7 bases, with 11 bases between. Per germline, CDR1 MNHEY and CDR2 SVGAGI. This CDR3 has 14 amino acids. For the CDR3, the DNA is TGTGCCAGCAGTTACGACGGGGTGGGTGAAAAACTGTTTTTT. As protein: CASSYDGVGEKLFF.

The CDR3 DNA follows: TGCGCCAGCAGCACCGGGACTAGCGGGATACGGGATACGCAGTATTTT. It specifies CASSTGTSGIRDTQYF. The rearrangement joins TRBV5-1 to TRBJ2-3; 13 nucleotides line up with TRBD2. The ends lost 4 bases at V and 6 bases at J; junction bases unmatched: 8. CDR1 SGHRS and CDR2 YFSETQ come from the germline V gene. The CDR3 totals 16 residues.

The chain has TRBV7-9 and TRBJ1-3, with 7 bases that match TRBD1. V shed 1 base, J shed 0 bases, and the junction held 0 bases outside the gene matches. Germline loops: CDR1 SEHNR, CDR2 FQNEAQ (reference sequence). There are 15 residues in the CDR3. CDR3 nucleotides: TGTGCCAGCAGCTTAGGGGACAGCTCTGGAAACACCATATATTTT. It yields the protein CASSLGDSSGNTIYF.

V gene TRBV2 combines with J gene TRBJ1-1, with D tentatively TRBD1 (5 bases). The CDR3 loop spans 12 amino acids. The germline V gene has CDR1 SNHLY and CDR2 FYNNEI. The V and J ends lost 4 bases and 11 bases respectively, with 14 bases between them. Written as DNA, the CDR3 is TGTGCCAGCAGTGGGTACGGACAATCCGCTTTCTTT. This translates into CASSGYGQSAFF.

V and J are TRBV10-2 and TRBJ2-2; 8 bases line up with TRBD1. The germline V gene encodes CDR1 WSHSY and CDR2 SAAADI. Trimming took 6 bases from V and 3 from J; bases not matched to a gene: 3. The CDR3 length is 14 residues. Here the CDR3 reads CASRGQGYTGELFF. The CDR3 nucleotides are TGCGCCAGCAGAGGACAGGGATACACCGGGGAGCTGTTTTTT.

The genes are TRBV4-3 and TRBJ2-1, with 9 bases matching TRBD1. This CDR3 contains 18 residues. Per germline, CDR1 LGHNA and CDR2 YSLEER. V gave up 3 bases and J gave up 2 bases; unmatched junction bases: 11. As DNA, the CDR3 is TGCGCCAGCAGCCAGGCCCTTGGGACAGGGCTCACCTACAATGAGCAGTTCTTC. It translates to CASSQALGTGLTYNEQFF.

The rearrangement links TRBV5-1 to TRBJ2-1, with 8 bases aligning to TRBD2. This CDR3 has 16 residues. With V trimmed by 5 bases and J by 1 base, 8 bases remained unmatched. CDR1 is SGHRS and CDR2 is YFSETQ in the germline V gene. CDR3 coding DNA: TGCGCCAGCAGAAGGACGGTAGCGGGGTCCTACAATGAGCAGTTCTTC. This gives the protein CASRRTVAGSYNEQFF.

V usage is TRBV7-2 and J usage is TRBJ1-3; 9 bases agree with TRBD1. The CDR3 totals 17 residues. Germline V gene data show CDR1 as SGHTA and CDR2 as FQGNSA. Trimming took 0 bases from V and 4 from J; bases not matched to a gene: 7. The DNA of the CDR3 is TGTGCCAGCAGCTTAGCCATCAGACAGGGGGTGGGAAACACCATATATTTT. Protein product: CASSLAIRQGVGNTIYF. The complete variable domain, with remaining parts taken from reference TRBV7-2 and TRBJ1-3, reads GAGVSQSPSNKVTEKGKDVELRCDPISGHTALYWYRQSLGQGLEFLIYFQGNSAPDKSGLPSDRFSAERTGGSVSTLTIQRTQQEDSAVYLCASSLAIRQGVGNTIYFGEGSWLTVV.

This sequence joins TRBV9 and TRBJ2-3; TRBD2 agrees at 9 bases. The CDR3 runs to 18 residues. Germline trimming cut 0 bases from V and 2 bases from J; bases unmatched to any gene: 10. Germline V gene lookup returns CDR1 SGDLS and CDR2 YYNGEE. CDR3 sequence reads: CASSVGLGLAGITDTQYF. Written as DNA, the CDR3 is TGTGCCAGCAGCGTAGGGCTGGGGCTAGCGGGGATCACAGATACGCAGTATTTT. The variable domain in full, completed from reference TRBV9 and TRBJ2-3, reads DSGVTQTPKHLITATGQRVTLRCSPRSGDLSVYWYQQSLDQGLQFLIQYYNGEERAKGNILERFSAQQFPDLHSELNLSSLELGDSALYFCASSVGLGLAGITDTQYFGPGTRLTVL.

In the case of this clone: Mismatch with germline at one junction end may stem from a read error. The V call is TRBV10-2, the J call TRBJ1-5; D call uncertain. Germline V lookup: CDR1 WSHSY, CDR2 SAAADI. The CDR3 has 13 amino acids. In nucleotides, the CDR3 is TGCGCCAGCAGCGAGGGAACTAATCTGCCCCAACATTTT. This codes for CASSEGTNLPQHF.

As regards this clone: The same CDR3 is also encoded by other DNA sequences in this sample. The chain couples TRBV3-1 (or the pseudogene TRBV3-2) to TRBJ1-5; the match to TRBD1 covers 7 bases. The CDR3 is 14 amino acids. V shed 4 bases and J 2 bases; nucleotides not matched to a gene: 2. The germline gives CDR1 LGHDT, CDR2 YNNKEL (reference sequence). The CDR3 DNA sequence: TGTGCCAGCAGCCGAACAGGGGGCAATCAGCCCCAGCATTTT. Protein sequence: CASSRTGGNQPQHF.

The V and J genes are TRBV7-3 and TRBJ1-2; 7 bases are shared with TRBD1. V dropped 5 bases and J dropped 7; count of bases not matched to a gene: 13. The CDR3 length is 15 residues. Per the germline V gene, CDR1 is SGHTA and CDR2 is FQGTGA. Written as DNA, the CDR3 is TGTGCCAGCAGCCCAGGGGACAGTAGATCTATTGGCTACACCTTC. Translating it yields CASSPGDSRSIGYTF.

The V gene is TRBV5-1, the J gene TRBJ2-7; 7 positions agree with TRBD2. CDR3 size: 17 residues. Germline CDR1 SGHRS, CDR2 YFSETQ. The J segment lost 1 base and the V segment lost 0 bases, leaving 10 bases of the junction unmatched. CDR3 sequence reads: CASSLVPGGMHSYEQYF. CDR3 nucleotides: TGCGCCAGCAGCTTGGTGCCGGGGGGAATGCATTCCTACGAGCAGTACTTC.

CDR3 nucleotide sequence: TGCGCCAGCAGCCTTGGGACTTCCCTCAATCAGCCCCAGCATTTT. This encodes CASSLGTSLNQPQHF. The chain recombines TRBV5-1 with TRBJ1-5; D is possibly TRBD1 (5 bases). The CDR3 sequence is 15 residues long. Deletions cut 4 bases from V and 3 bases from J, with 14 bases between. Per germline, CDR1 SGHRS and CDR2 YFSETQ. The full variable domain, in which reference TRBV5-1 and TRBJ1-5 provide the parts outside the CDR3, is KAGVTQTPRYLIKTRGQQVTLSCSPISGHRSVSWYQQTPGQGLQFLFEYFSETQRNKGNFPGRFSGRQFSNSRSEMNVSTLELGDSALYLCASSLGTSLNQPQHFGDGTRLSIL.